These 15 T cell receptor beta chains were sequenced from one sample in a study of cytomegalovirus exposure and HLA in healthy donors (dated by TCRdb to 2016 to 2017). Libraries came from the immunoSEQ multiplex PCR assay. For the multiplex PCR, a mixture combining 60 forward primers for TCR Vbeta segments and 13 reverse primers for TCR Jbeta segments was used. What TCRdb holds here is the immuneACCESS table cut down to in-frame rearrangements. Part of the clones is not present; checked against another copy, under half of the missing clones reflect an unresolved V gene, and the others are unexplained. The sample table records roughly 78,000 clones; roughly 60% of these occur just once. The ten largest clones add up to around 5.8% of the sample. The specimen sequenced was PBMCs. Receptors originate from a man aged 25-40 years in good health and CMV-seropositive.

This CDR3 is CASGREGSPYEQYF. CDR3 sequence (DNA): TGTGCCAGCGGGCGGGAGGGGTCCCCCTACGAGCAGTACTTC. The chain is built from TRBV2 and TRBJ2-7; 9 nucleotides line up with TRBD2. This CDR3 is 14 amino acids long. Germline V gene lookup returns CDR1 SNHLY and CDR2 FYNNEI. With V trimmed by 8 bases and J by 2 bases, 7 bases remained unmatched.

The chain employs TRBV11-2 and TRBJ2-3, with D maybe TRBD2 (6 bases). This CDR3 is built from 15 residues. Looked up from germline, CDR1 is SGHAT and CDR2 is FQNNGV. Trimming shortened V by 5 bases and J by 0 bases, and 12 bases separated the two germline ends. The CDR3 is CASSDVAGSTDTQYF. The CDR3 DNA reads as TGTGCCAGCAGCGACGTCGCGGGGAGCACAGATACGCAGTATTTT. The variable domain in full, completed from reference TRBV11-2 and TRBJ2-3, reads EAGVAQSPRYKIIEKRQSVAFWCNPISGHATLYWYQQILGQGPKLLIQFQNNGVVDDSQLPKDRFSAERLKGVDSTLKIQPAKLEDSAVYLCASSDVAGSTDTQYFGPGTRLTVL.

V usage is TRBV9 and J usage is TRBJ2-1; 10 nucleotides align to TRBD2. J was trimmed by 3 bases and V by 1 base; bases with no gene match: 4. Germline V CDR1 and CDR2: SGDLS, YYNGEE. The CDR3 has 16 residues. Written as DNA, the CDR3 is TGTGCCAGCAGCGTATCCCTAGCGGGGGACTACAATGAGCAGTTCTTC. It codes for CASSVSLAGDYNEQFF.

DNA for the CDR3: TGTGCCAGCAGTTCGACAGGGGGCCTAGCTCAGCCCCAGCATTTT. It yields the protein CASSSTGGLAQPQHF. This chain uses TRBV6-1 with TRBJ1-5; 10 bases map to TRBD1. Germline V CDR1 and CDR2: MNHNS, SASEGT. After removal of 5 bases from V and 6 bases from J, the junction contained 7 bases not matched to a gene. CDR3 size: 15 residues.

The V call is TRBV19, the J call TRBJ1-5, with no clear D. Germline V lookup: CDR1 LNHDA, CDR2 SQIVND (reference sequence). The CDR3 totals 15 residues. The V end was cut by 1 base, the J end by 5 bases, with 12 bases between. The CDR3 here is CASSIVQVGDQPQHF. The CDR3 DNA sequence: TGTGCCAGTAGTATAGTCCAGGTCGGGGATCAGCCCCAGCATTTT.

The J gene is TRBJ1-4, the V gene TRBV27, with D hard to call. Per germline, CDR1 MNHEY and CDR2 SMNVEV (reference sequence). V was shortened by 5 bases and J by 4 bases, with 14 bases between the two germline ends. The CDR3 covers 15 residues. CDR3 in DNA: TGTGCCAGCAGTCTATATGGCGGGGTTAATGAAAAACTGTTTTTT. This sequence encodes CASSLYGGVNEKLFF.

Notes on this clone: The same CDR3 arises from other DNA sequences in this sample as well. V gene TRBV13 combines with J gene TRBJ2-7; D is undetermined. V was shortened by 6 bases and J by 3 bases, with 6 bases between the two germline ends. Looked up from germline, CDR1 is PRHDT and CDR2 is FYEKMQ (reference sequence). The CDR3 has 11 amino acids. The CDR3 DNA reads TGTGCCAGCAGTCAGAACTACGAGCAGTACTTC. This codes for CASSQNYEQYF.

This clone has just one count. The genes are TRBV28 and TRBJ2-2, with a tentative D call TRBD1 (5 bases). The CDR3 is 13 amino acids. V lost 5 bases, J lost 4 bases, and 8 bases lay in between. CDR1 is MDHEN and CDR2 is SYDVKM in the germline V gene. CDR3 sequence: CASSGARTGELFF. In DNA form, the CDR3 reads TGTGCCAGCAGTGGGGCTCGCACCGGGGAGCTGTTTTTT.

The V and J genes are TRBV19 and TRBJ1-1; TRBD1 aligns across 8 bases. Losses at the gene ends were 4 bases for V and 11 bases for J; bases not matched to a gene: 6. Germline values: CDR1 LNHDA, CDR2 SQIVND (reference sequence). The CDR3 is 12 residues long. CDR3 sequence (DNA): TGTGCCAGTAGTACGCCGACAGGGGCGGCTTTCTTT. Encoded protein: CASSTPTGAAFF.

The V and J genes are TRBV4-1 and TRBJ1-5, with 7 positions matching TRBD1. Germline trimming cut 1 base from V and 8 bases from J; bases unmatched to any gene: 8. The germline gives CDR1 MGHRA, CDR2 YSYEKL. CDR3 size: 15 residues. CDR3 loop: CASSQVWDRKKPQHF. CDR3 sequence (DNA): TGCGCCAGCAGCCAAGTTTGGGACAGAAAAAAGCCCCAGCATTTT.

The chain has TRBV19 and TRBJ2-1, with no clear D. The CDR3 spans 11 residues. Trimming left V 6 bases short and J 3 bases short, with 3 bases between. Germline V gene sequence: CDR1 LNHDA, CDR2 SQIVND (reference sequence). The CDR3 protein is CASSNYNEQFF. CDR3 nucleotide sequence: TGTGCCAGTAGCAACTACAATGAGCAGTTCTTC.

The chain recombines TRBV7-9 with TRBJ1-3; no reliable D call. The germline V gene has CDR1 SEHNR and CDR2 FQNEAQ (reference sequence). Trimming cost V 1 base and J 1 base, with 8 bases left between them. The CDR3 consists of 15 residues. This CDR3 is CASSLGGQSGNTIYF. The CDR3 nucleotides are TGTGCCAGCAGCTTAGGAGGCCAGTCTGGAAACACCATATATTTT. Full variable domain (outside the CDR3, taken from reference TRBV7-9 and TRBJ1-3): DTGVSQNPRHKITKRGQNVTFRCDPISEHNRLYWYRQTLGQGPEFLTYFQNEAQLEKSRLLSDRFSAERPKGSFSTLEIQRTEQGDSAMYLCASSLGGQSGNTIYFGEGSWLTVV.

The chain joins TRBV6-6 to TRBJ1-2, with 7 positions matching TRBD1. Trimming took 8 bases from V and 4 from J; bases not matched to a gene: 7. The CDR3 is made up of 13 amino acids. From germline, CDR1 is MNHNY and CDR2 SVGAGI (reference sequence). CDR3 nucleotide sequence: TGTGCCAGCGGCCAGGGGGGAGTCTATGGCTACACCTTC. This translates into CASGQGGVYGYTF.

In its sample, this clone was seen a few times. The genes are TRBV6-6 and TRBJ2-5; 7 bases align to TRBD1. The V gene's germline CDR1 is MNHNY and CDR2 SVGAGI (reference sequence). Unmatched junction bases numbered 8, after V lost 2 bases and J lost 5 bases. CDR3 length equals 15 residues. The CDR3 DNA reads TGTGCCAGCAGTTACGAGACAGGGCCTAGGGAGACCCAGTACTTC. Translation gives CASSYETGPRETQYF.

The rearrangement uses TRBV5-1 and TRBJ2-5, with 7 bases that match TRBD1. The CDR3 contains 15 residues. Losses at the gene ends were 5 bases for V and 3 bases for J; bases not matched to a gene: 10. Germline V gene data show CDR1 as SGHRS and CDR2 as YFSETQ. CDR3: CASSWGRGSEETQYF. Here the CDR3 DNA reads TGCGCCAGCAGTTGGGGCAGGGGGAGCGAAGAGACCCAGTACTTC.